The T cell receptor beta chain described here comes from a study of cytomegalovirus exposure and HLA in healthy donors. Study details: Membership in the Caucasian-associated ancestry cluster was found for about four fifths of 300 to 500 genotyped donors. General observations from the study: HLA alleles were associated with some 17,000 TCR beta sequences in a later analysis at 0.05 false discovery rate.

With 60 Vbeta and 13 Jbeta primers, the PCR was carried out. Assay: immunoSEQ multiplex PCR; the TCRdb copy retains only in-frame clones and omits some. The sample includes some 200,000 clones. This CDR3 has 16 residues. Looked up from germline, CDR1 is SGHDT and CDR2 is YYEEEE. Trimming cost V 5 bases and J 4 bases, with 22 bases left between them. In regard to this clone: The antigen is undetermined.

The sequencing input was PBMCs. This TCR was sampled from a girl aged 2 to 9 in good health and CMV-seropositive. The V gene is TRBV5-6, the J gene TRBJ2-7, with TRBD2 as a possible D gene (6 bases). As DNA, the CDR3 is TGTGCCAGCAGTCCGAACCGGGACTCGACAATTTACGAGCAGTACTTC. Its translation: CASSPNRDSTIYEQYF.